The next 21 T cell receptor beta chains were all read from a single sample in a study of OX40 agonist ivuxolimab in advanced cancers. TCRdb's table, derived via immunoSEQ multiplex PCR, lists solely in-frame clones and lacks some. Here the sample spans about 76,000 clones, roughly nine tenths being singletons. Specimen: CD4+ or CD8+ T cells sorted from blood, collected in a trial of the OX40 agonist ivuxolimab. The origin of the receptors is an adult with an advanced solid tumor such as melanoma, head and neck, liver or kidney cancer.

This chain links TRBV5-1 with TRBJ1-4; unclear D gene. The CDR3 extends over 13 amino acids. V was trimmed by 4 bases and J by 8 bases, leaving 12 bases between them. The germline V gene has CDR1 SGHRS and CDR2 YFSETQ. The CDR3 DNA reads TGCGCCAGCAGCAGGGTAGAAGGAGAAAAACTGTTTTTT. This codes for CASSRVEGEKLFF.

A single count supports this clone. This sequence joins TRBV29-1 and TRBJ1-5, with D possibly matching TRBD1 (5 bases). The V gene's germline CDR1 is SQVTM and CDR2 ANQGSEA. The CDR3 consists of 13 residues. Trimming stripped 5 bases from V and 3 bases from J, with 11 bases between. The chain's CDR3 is CSVRAGFNQPQHF. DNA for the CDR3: TGCAGCGTTCGAGCAGGGTTCAATCAGCCCCAGCATTTT.

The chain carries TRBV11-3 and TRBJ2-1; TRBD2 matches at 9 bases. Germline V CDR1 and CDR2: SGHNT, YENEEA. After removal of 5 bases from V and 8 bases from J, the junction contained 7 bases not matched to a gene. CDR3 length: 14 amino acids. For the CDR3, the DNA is TGTGCCAGCAGCCCCGGGACTAGCATCTATGAGCAGTTCTTC. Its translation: CASSPGTSIYEQFF.

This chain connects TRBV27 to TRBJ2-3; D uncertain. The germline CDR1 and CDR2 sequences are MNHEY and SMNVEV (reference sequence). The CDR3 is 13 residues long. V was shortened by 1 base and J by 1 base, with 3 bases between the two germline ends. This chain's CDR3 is CASSLLGTDTQYF. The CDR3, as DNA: TGTGCCAGCAGTTTATTAGGCACAGATACGCAGTATTTT.

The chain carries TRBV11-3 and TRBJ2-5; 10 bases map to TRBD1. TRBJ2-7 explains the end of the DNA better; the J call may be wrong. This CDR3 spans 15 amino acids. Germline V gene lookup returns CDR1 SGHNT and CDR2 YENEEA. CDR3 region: CASSLGQGAHDEQYF. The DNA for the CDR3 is TGTGCCAGCAGCTTAGGACAGGGGGCGCACGACGAGCAGTACTTC.

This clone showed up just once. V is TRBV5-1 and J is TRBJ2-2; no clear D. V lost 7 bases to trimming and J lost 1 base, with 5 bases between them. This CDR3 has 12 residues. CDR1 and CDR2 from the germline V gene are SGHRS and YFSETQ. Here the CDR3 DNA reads TGCGCCAGCCGGGTGAACACCGGGGAGCTGTTTTTT. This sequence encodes CASRVNTGELFF.

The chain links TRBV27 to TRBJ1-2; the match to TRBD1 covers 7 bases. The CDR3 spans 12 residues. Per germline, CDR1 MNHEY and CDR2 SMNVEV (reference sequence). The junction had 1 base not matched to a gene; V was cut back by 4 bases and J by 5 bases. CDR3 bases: TGTGCCAGCAGTTCGACAGGGTATGGCTACACCTTC. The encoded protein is CASSSTGYGYTF.

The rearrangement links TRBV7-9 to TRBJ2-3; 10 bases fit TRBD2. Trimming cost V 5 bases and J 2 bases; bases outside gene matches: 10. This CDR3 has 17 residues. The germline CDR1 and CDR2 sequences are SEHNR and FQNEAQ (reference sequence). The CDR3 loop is CASSQGLAALLTDTQYF. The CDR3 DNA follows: TGTGCCAGCAGCCAAGGACTAGCGGCATTACTCACAGATACGCAGTATTTT.

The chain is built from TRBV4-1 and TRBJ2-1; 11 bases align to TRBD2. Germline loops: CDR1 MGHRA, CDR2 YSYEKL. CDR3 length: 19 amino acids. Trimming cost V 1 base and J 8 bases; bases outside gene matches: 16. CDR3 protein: CASSQAGIGILAGVDEQFF. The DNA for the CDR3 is TGCGCCAGCAGCCAAGCGGGTATAGGGATACTAGCGGGAGTGGATGAGCAGTTCTTC.

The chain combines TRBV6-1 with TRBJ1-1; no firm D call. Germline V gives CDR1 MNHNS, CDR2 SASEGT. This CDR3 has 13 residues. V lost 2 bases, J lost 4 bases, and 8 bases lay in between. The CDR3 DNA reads TGTGCCAGCAGTGAACTCGGGTCCACTGAAGCTTTCTTT. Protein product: CASSELGSTEAFF.

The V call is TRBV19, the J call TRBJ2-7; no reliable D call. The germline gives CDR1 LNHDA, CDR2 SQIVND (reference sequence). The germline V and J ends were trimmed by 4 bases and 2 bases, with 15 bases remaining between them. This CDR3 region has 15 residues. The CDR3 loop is CASSTSVDPTYEQYF. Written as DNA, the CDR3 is TGTGCCAGTAGTACCTCAGTCGACCCGACCTACGAGCAGTACTTC.

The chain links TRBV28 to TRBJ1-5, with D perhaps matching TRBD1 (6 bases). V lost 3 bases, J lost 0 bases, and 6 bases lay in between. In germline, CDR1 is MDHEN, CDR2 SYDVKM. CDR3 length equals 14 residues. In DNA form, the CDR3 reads TGTGCCAGCAGTTTCAGGGGTAGCAATCAGCCCCAGCATTTT. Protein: CASSFRGSNQPQHF.

The CDR3 spells CASSLNLRDRGPMSTQYF. CDR3 nucleotides: TGTGCCAGCAGCTTAAACCTCCGGGACAGGGGGCCGATGTCGACGCAGTATTTT. The chain links TRBV7-2 to TRBJ2-3; 12 bases match TRBD1. V lost 2 bases, J lost 9 bases, and 15 bases stayed unmatched. This CDR3 is built from 18 residues. Germline-derived CDR1 and CDR2 are SGHTA and FQGNSA.

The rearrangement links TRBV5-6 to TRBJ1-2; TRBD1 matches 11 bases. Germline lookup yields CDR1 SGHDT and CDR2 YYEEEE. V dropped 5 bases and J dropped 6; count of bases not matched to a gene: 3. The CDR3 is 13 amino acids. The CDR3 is CASSGGQGDGYTF. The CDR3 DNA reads TGTGCCAGCAGTGGGGGACAGGGGGATGGCTACACCTTC. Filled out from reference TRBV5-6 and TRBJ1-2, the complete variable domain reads DAGVTQSPTHLIKTRGQQVTLRCSPKSGHDTVSWYQQALGQGPQFIFQYYEEEERQRGNFPDRFSGHQFPNYSSELNVNALLLGDSALYLCASSGGQGDGYTFGSGTRLTVV.

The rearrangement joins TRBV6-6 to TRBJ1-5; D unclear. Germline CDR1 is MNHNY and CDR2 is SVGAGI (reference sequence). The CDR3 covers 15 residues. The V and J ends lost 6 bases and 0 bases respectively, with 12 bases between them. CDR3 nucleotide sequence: TGTGCCAGCAGACAACAGCGATATAGCAATCAGCCCCAGCATTTT. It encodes CASRQQRYSNQPQHF.

The CDR3 loop is CASSPGEGRESTEAFF. The CDR3 bases are TGTGCCAGCAGCCCCGGAGAGGGGCGTGAGAGCACTGAAGCTTTCTTT. The chain carries TRBV11-3 and TRBJ1-1; a weak D match, TRBD1 (5 bases). This CDR3 is 16 amino acids long. The V gene lost 5 bases and the J gene lost 4 bases, with 20 bases spanning the gap. Germline values: CDR1 SGHNT, CDR2 YENEEA.

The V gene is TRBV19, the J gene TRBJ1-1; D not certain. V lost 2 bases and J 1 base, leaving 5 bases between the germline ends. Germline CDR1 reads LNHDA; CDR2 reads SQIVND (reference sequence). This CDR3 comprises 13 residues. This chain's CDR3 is CASSILPNTEAFF. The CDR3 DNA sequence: TGTGCCAGTAGTATATTACCGAACACTGAAGCTTTCTTT.

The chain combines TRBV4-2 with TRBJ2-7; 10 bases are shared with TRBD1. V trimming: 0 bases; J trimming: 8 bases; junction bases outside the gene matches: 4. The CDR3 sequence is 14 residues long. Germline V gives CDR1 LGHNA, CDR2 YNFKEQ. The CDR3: CASSQDGQGGQQYF. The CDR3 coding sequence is TGTGCCAGCAGCCAAGACGGACAGGGGGGTCAGCAGTACTTC.

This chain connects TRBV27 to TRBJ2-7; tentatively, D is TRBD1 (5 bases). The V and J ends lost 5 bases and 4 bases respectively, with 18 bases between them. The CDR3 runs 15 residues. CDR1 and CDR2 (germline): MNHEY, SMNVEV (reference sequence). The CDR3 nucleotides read TGTGCCAGCAGTACCCCAGGGCAACCCTGGTACGAGCAGTACTTC. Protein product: CASSTPGQPWYEQYF.

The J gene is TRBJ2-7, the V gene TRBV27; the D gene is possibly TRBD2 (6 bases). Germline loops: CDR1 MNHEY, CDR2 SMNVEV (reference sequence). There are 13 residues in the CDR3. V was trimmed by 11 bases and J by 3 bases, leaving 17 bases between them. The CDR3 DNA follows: TGTGCCGTGATGAGGGGCGGGAACTACGAGCAGTACTTC. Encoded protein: CAVMRGGNYEQYF.

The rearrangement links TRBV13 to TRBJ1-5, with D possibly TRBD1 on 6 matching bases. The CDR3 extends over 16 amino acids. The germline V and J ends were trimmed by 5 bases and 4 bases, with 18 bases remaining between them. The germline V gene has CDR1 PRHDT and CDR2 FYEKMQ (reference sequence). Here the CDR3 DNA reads TGTGCCAGCAGCCAGCGAGGCAGGGGTTCAAATCAGCCCCAGCATTTT. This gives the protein CASSQRGRGSNQPQHF.